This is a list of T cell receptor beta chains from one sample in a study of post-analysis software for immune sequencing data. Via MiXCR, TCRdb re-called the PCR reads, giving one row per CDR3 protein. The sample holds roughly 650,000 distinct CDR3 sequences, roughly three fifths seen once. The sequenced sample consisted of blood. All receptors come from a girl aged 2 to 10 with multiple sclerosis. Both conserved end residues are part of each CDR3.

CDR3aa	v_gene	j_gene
CSARDVGGGRFF	TRBV20-1	TRBJ2-1
CASSQSDFGRMLGYTF	TRBV16	TRBJ1-2
CASSLGVTDYNEQFF	TRBV7-6	TRBJ2-1
CASSYGSDFATNEKLFF	TRBV6-5	TRBJ1-4
CASSFGSQRASTDTQYF	TRBV12-3/TRBV12-4	TRBJ2-3
CASSQATGDGYTF	TRBV3-1	TRBJ1-2
CSVGFRPGQSGGYGYTF	TRBV29-1	TRBJ1-2
CAISETATREGYNEQFF	TRBV10-3	TRBJ2-1
CASSQDFEAASRETQYF	TRBV4-3	TRBJ2-5
CASSELRSVAFDTEAFF	TRBV6-1	TRBJ1-1
CSASPVGGGGSTDTQYF	TRBV20-1	TRBJ2-3
CASSFRGGRLAGGDTQYF	TRBV5-1	TRBJ2-3
CAISKDRATYEQYF	TRBV10-3	NA
CASSEQGARYGYTF	TRBV5-1	TRBJ1-2
CASSFRGRGNGAEAFF	TRBV7-2	TRBJ1-1
CSVEGRIYEQFF	TRBV29-1	TRBJ2-1
CASSINRDSTGYTF	TRBV27	TRBJ1-2
CASSPLPVGTGKNEQYF	TRBV5-5	NA
CASSPGPYTEAFF	TRBV7-8	TRBJ1-1
CSVVPVARVGNEQFF	TRBV29-1	TRBJ2-1
CASSLRPSGDTQYF	TRBV7-3	TRBJ2-3
CASSLSTSGRDTQYF	TRBV27	TRBJ2-3
CASSLQIGTYNEQFF	TRBV7-2	TRBJ2-1
CASITNLSPSSYNEQFF	TRBV12-3/TRBV12-4	TRBJ2-1
CASSKGTGTKKCYEQYF	TRBV12-3/TRBV12-4	TRBJ2-7
CASSPGQGLGTEAFF	TRBV18	TRBJ1-1
CASSQATRGDTDTQYF	TRBV4-1	TRBJ2-3
CASSLVLGALTDTQYF	TRBV5-1	TRBJ2-3
CAWSGLAGVANEQYF	TRBV30	TRBJ2-7
CASSQVSGQETQYF	TRBV4-3	TRBJ2-5
CSASPRELSHEQYF	TRBV20-1	TRBJ2-7
CASSPRTSNTDTQYF	TRBV7-2	TRBJ2-3
CASSQTREVGQFF	TRBV3-1	TRBJ2-1
CASSPTGGPGYTF	TRBV27	TRBJ1-2
CASSLLSMGRLDPRLNTEAFF	TRBV4-2	TRBJ1-1
CASSPPSTGELFF	TRBV5-1	TRBJ2-2
CASSFVRAGYNEQFF	TRBV7-9	TRBJ2-1
CASSSIGTSGYNEQFF	TRBV11-3	TRBJ2-1
CASSGSGESYNEQFF	TRBV9	TRBJ2-1
CSAATGAGGSTDTQYF	TRBV20-1	TRBJ2-3